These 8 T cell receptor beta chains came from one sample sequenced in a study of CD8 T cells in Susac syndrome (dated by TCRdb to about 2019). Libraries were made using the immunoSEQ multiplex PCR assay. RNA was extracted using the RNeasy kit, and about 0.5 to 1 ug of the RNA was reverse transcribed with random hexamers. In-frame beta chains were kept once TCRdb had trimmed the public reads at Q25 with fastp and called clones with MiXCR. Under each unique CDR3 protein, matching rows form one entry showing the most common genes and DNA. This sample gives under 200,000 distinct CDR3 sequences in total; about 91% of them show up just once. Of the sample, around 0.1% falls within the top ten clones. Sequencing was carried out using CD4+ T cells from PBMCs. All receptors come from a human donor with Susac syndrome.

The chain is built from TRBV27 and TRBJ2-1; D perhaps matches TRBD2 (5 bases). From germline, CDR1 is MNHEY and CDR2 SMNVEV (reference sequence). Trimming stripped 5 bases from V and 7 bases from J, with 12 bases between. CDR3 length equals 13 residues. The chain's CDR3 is CASSPPWRNEQFF. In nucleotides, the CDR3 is TGTGCCAGCAGTCCCCCTTGGAGGAATGAGCAGTTCTTC.

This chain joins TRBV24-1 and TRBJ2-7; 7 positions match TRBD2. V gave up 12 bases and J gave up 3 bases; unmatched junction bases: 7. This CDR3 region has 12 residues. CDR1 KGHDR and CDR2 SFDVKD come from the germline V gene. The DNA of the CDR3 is TGTGCCGTACGGCTAGCGGACTACGAGCAGTACTTC. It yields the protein CAVRLADYEQYF.

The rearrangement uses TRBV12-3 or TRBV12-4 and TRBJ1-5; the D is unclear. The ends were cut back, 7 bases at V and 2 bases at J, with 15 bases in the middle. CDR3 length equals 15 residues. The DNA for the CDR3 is TGTGCCAGCACTAGTTATTGGGCAGGCAATCAGCCCCAGCATTTT. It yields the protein CASTSYWAGNQPQHF.

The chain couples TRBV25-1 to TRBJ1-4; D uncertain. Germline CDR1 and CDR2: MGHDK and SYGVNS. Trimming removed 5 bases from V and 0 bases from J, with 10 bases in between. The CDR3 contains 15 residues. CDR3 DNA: TGTGCCAGCAGTCACGGGATAGCAACTAATGAAAAACTGTTTTTT. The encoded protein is CASSHGIATNEKLFF.

The CDR3 DNA reads as TGTGCCAGCAGCGCGTCCGGGACAGGTAGGACTGAAGCTTTCTTT. This codes for CASSASGTGRTEAFF. The rearrangement links TRBV7-3 to TRBJ1-1; 8 bases agree with TRBD1. The germline V gene encodes CDR1 SGHTA and CDR2 FQGTGA. This CDR3 has 15 residues. The V segment lost 5 bases and the J segment 5 bases; nucleotides outside the gene matches: 10.

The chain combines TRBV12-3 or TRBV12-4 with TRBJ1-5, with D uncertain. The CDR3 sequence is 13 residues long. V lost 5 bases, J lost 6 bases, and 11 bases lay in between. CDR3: CASSPVMAQPQHF. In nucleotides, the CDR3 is TGTGCCAGCAGTCCAGTCATGGCTCAGCCCCAGCATTTT.

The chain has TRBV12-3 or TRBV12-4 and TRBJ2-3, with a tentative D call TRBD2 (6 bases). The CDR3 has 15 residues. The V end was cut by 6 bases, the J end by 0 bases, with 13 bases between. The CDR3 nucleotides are TGTGCCAGCAGCCCGGAGGGGAGTAGCACAGATACGCAGTATTTT. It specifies CASSPEGSSTDTQYF.

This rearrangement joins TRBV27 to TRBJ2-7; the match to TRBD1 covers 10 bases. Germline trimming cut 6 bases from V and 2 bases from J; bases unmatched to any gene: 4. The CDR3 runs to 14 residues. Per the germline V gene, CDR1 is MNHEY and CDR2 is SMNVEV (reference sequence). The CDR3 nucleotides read TGTGCCAGCAGGACGGGACAGGGGACCTACGAGCAGTACTTC. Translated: CASRTGQGTYEQYF.